This TCR beta chain was sequenced during a study of naive and memory T cell subsets. Study observations and caveats: Over 90% of naive TCR sequences appeared only once, unlike memory subsets.

Two oligonucleotides, mixed equimolar, formed the beta constant-region primer covering TRBC1 and TRBC2. Nested alpha and beta constant-region primers with the SP2 primer drove four PCR rounds on ligated cDNA. TCRdb processed the UMI-ligation and nested PCR reads anew with MiXCR; each CDR3 protein has one entry. The sample has under 150,000 distinct CDR3 sequences, about a sixth seen once. Four subsets defined by CD45RA and CD27 were sorted after CD3, CD4, CD8 and live/dead staining. The sample holds a few counts of this clonotype. Its target is not known. Mismatch with germline at one junction end may stem from a read error. Sample: naive CD4+ T cells from blood. This sequence originates from a human donor in good health.

The CDR3 DNA reads TGTGCCAGCAGCGAAGCAGGGGGCGGTCGAATTGGTCGCCAAGAGACCCAGTACTTC. It translates to CASSEAGGGRIGRQETQYF. V usage is TRBV2 and J usage is TRBJ2-5; 8 bases map to TRBD1. This CDR3 contains 19 residues. Looked up from germline, CDR1 is SNHLY and CDR2 is FYNNEI.